Shown below are 19 T cell receptor beta chains from a single sample sequenced in a study of blood T cell repertoires in COVID-19. The protocol was immunoSEQ multiplex PCR, while the TCRdb copy is restricted to in-frame clones and leaves out a portion. The sample shows 190,000 or so clones, 89% of them seen only once. The sequencing input was peripheral blood. Every receptor here comes from a man in his forties with acute or convalescent COVID-19.

V gene TRBV5-4 combines with J gene TRBJ2-3; TRBD1 matches at 7 bases. Unmatched junction bases numbered 2, after V lost 2 bases and J lost 2 bases. CDR3 size: 14 residues. Germline CDR1 reads SGHNT; CDR2 reads YYREEE (reference sequence). CDR3: CASSFDRATDTQYF. The CDR3 DNA reads as TGTGCCAGCAGCTTCGACAGGGCCACAGATACGCAGTATTTT.

The chain carries TRBV6-1 and TRBJ1-4; D not resolved. From germline, CDR1 is MNHNS and CDR2 SASEGT. V was trimmed by 2 bases and J by 5 bases, leaving 9 bases between them. There are 14 residues in the CDR3. CDR3 nucleotides: TGTGCCAGCAGTGAATTCAGACAAAATGAAAAACTGTTTTTT. Translating gives CASSEFRQNEKLFF.

The chain has TRBV5-4 and TRBJ1-1, with 7 bases lining up with TRBD1. CDR1 SGHNT and CDR2 YYREEE come from the germline V gene (reference sequence). V lost 1 base to trimming and J lost 0 bases; unmatched junction nucleotides: 3. CDR3 size: 15 residues. The CDR3 DNA is TGTGCCAGCAGCTTGAAAGACAGGGTGAACACTGAAGCTTTCTTT. Translating gives CASSLKDRVNTEAFF.

This clone was seen a single time. The chain joins TRBV27 to TRBJ2-2; 7 bases are a match to TRBD1. Germline loops: CDR1 MNHEY, CDR2 SMNVEV (reference sequence). This CDR3 is 15 amino acids long. With 5 bases clipped from V and 3 bases from J, the junction kept 6 bases outside the gene matches. CDR3 sequence: CASSPDRTYTGELFF. Here the CDR3 DNA reads TGTGCCAGCAGTCCGGACAGGACCTACACCGGGGAGCTGTTTTTT.

The chain recombines TRBV7-3 with TRBJ2-3; 7 nucleotides match TRBD2. The ends lost 3 bases at V and 0 bases at J; junction bases unmatched: 12. The CDR3 consists of 18 residues. Germline assignment: CDR1 SGHTA and CDR2 FQGTGA. The CDR3 is CASSFMASGSTSTDTQYF. CDR3 nucleotide sequence: TGTGCCAGCAGCTTCATGGCTAGCGGTTCGACTAGCACAGATACGCAGTATTTT.

This clone was recorded a few times. Here the CDR3 DNA reads TGCAGCGTTGGAGCAGGGGCGGCGAACTATGGCTACACCTTC. Protein product: CSVGAGAANYGYTF. The rearrangement links TRBV29-1 to TRBJ1-2; tentative D call: TRBD1 (6 bases). Germline CDR1 SQVTM, CDR2 ANQGSEA. The V and J ends lost 4 bases and 2 bases respectively, with 14 bases between them. There are 14 residues in the CDR3. Combining the CDR3 with reference TRBV29-1 and TRBJ1-2 gives the whole variable domain SAVISQKPSRDICQRGTSLTIQCQVDSQVTMMFWYRQQPGQSLTLIATANQGSEATYESGFVIDKFPISRPNLTFSTLTVSNMSPEDSSIYLCSVGAGAANYGYTFGSGTRLTVV.

V is TRBV10-3 and J is TRBJ2-6, with D perhaps matching TRBD1 (6 bases). The germline CDR1 and CDR2 sequences are ENHRY and SYGVKD. The V end was cut by 10 bases, the J end by 0 bases, with 16 bases between. The CDR3 length is 16 residues. The CDR3 nucleotides read TGTGCCACGCAAACAGGGCGTCTCTCTGGGGCCAACGTCCTGACTTTC. This encodes CATQTGRLSGANVLTF.

The rearrangement uses TRBV2 and TRBJ1-5; TRBD1 might be the D (6 bases). The V and J ends lost 2 bases and 6 bases respectively, with 14 bases between them. The CDR3 has 15 amino acids. Germline V gene data show CDR1 as SNHLY and CDR2 as FYNNEI. CDR3 in amino acids: CASSELKGGSQPQHF. The CDR3 DNA is TGTGCCAGCAGTGAACTCAAAGGGGGAAGTCAGCCCCAGCATTTT.

The CDR3 region has the DNA TGTGCCAGCAGGCCCTATACGACAGGGAGGAATGAAAAACTGTTTTTT. This codes for CASRPYTTGRNEKLFF. The chain is built from TRBV27 and TRBJ1-4, with 7 positions matching TRBD1. The CDR3 contains 16 residues. Germline V gene sequence: CDR1 MNHEY, CDR2 SMNVEV (reference sequence). The V and J ends lost 6 bases and 5 bases, in that order; junction bases with no gene match: 12.

V gene TRBV27 combines with J gene TRBJ1-2, with a weak D call TRBD1 (6 bases). Germline V lookup: CDR1 MNHEY, CDR2 SMNVEV (reference sequence). This CDR3 is 15 amino acids long. V was shortened by 6 bases and J by 1 base, with 15 bases between the two germline ends. The CDR3 DNA is TGTGCCAGCAGCCGCAGGGGCCCCATTAACTATGGCTACACCTTC. Residues: CASSRRGPINYGYTF.

The chain couples TRBV27 to TRBJ1-2; D gene uncertain. The germline V and J ends were trimmed by 5 bases and 4 bases, with 14 bases remaining between them. Germline V gene lookup returns CDR1 MNHEY and CDR2 SMNVEV (reference sequence). The CDR3 loop spans 14 amino acids. DNA of the CDR3: TGTGCCAGCAGTCCCTCATCACTCGGCTATGGCTACACCTTC. It encodes CASSPSSLGYGYTF.

The chain combines TRBV7-2 with TRBJ2-6, with a tentative D call TRBD2 (5 bases). V dropped 1 base and J dropped 2 bases, with 6 bases sitting between them. This CDR3 contains 15 residues. Germline-derived CDR1 and CDR2 are SGHTA and FQGNSA. CDR3 coding DNA: TGTGCCAGCAGCTTAGGGGGAGCTGGGGCCAACGTCCTGACTTTC. Protein product: CASSLGGAGANVLTF.

This clone was counted between two and nine times. The rearrangement uses TRBV19 and TRBJ1-1; possibly TRBD1 for D (5 bases). The CDR3 is made up of 14 amino acids. V was cut by 8 bases and J by 1 base, with 14 bases left in between. Germline V lookup: CDR1 LNHDA, CDR2 SQIVND (reference sequence). The CDR3 spells CASSRGGKNTEAFF. Here the CDR3 DNA reads TGTGCCAGTTCTCGGGGGGGTAAGAACACTGAAGCTTTCTTT.

The V gene is TRBV29-1, the J gene TRBJ1-2; 9 bases fit TRBD1. Germline V gives CDR1 SQVTM, CDR2 ANQGSEA. Trimming removed 1 base from V and 6 bases from J; junction bases left unmatched: 9. The CDR3 spans 15 residues. CDR3 loop: CSVEANLGTGNGYTF. The DNA of the CDR3 is TGCAGCGTTGAAGCTAACCTTGGGACAGGGAATGGCTACACCTTC.

This clone has a handful of counts. The gene calls are TRBV6-2 or TRBV6-3 and TRBJ1-1; 8 positions agree with TRBD1. Germline lookup yields CDR1 MNHEY and CDR2 SVGEGT. The CDR3 covers 15 residues. The ends lost 5 bases at V and 0 bases at J; junction bases unmatched: 5. The CDR3 region is CASSKRTGMNTEAFF. The CDR3 nucleotides are TGTGCCAGCAGTAAACGGACAGGGATGAACACTGAAGCTTTCTTT.

V gene TRBV5-1 combines with J gene TRBJ1-1, with 8 nucleotides matching TRBD1. Germline-derived CDR1 and CDR2 are SGHRS and YFSETQ. Trimming cost V 1 base and J 6 bases; bases outside gene matches: 8. The CDR3 extends over 15 amino acids. The DNA for the CDR3 is TGCGCCAGCAGCTTGATGTCAGGGGGCCTGCCTGAAGCTTTCTTT. Amino acid sequence: CASSLMSGGLPEAFF.

This clone was seen a single time. This rearrangement joins TRBV12-3 or TRBV12-4 to TRBJ1-2, with D perhaps TRBD1 (5 bases). This CDR3 is 12 amino acids long. V was shortened by 7 bases and J by 5 bases, with 11 bases between the two germline ends. CDR3 in DNA: TGTGCCAGCAAGGGGTTTTCGTATGGCTACACCTTC. It specifies CASKGFSYGYTF.

The chain has TRBV2 and TRBJ2-5, with D perhaps TRBD1 (6 bases). Trimming left V 4 bases short and J 2 bases short, with 14 bases between. CDR1 and CDR2 (germline): SNHLY, FYNNEI. This CDR3 region has 15 residues. The chain's CDR3 is CASSGRVGTQETQYF. CDR3 bases: TGTGCCAGCAGTGGAAGGGTCGGGACACAAGAGACCCAGTACTTC.

The chain employs TRBV3-1 (or the pseudogene TRBV3-2) and TRBJ1-3; 11 nucleotides agree with TRBD1. This CDR3 has 15 residues. Germline trimming cut 6 bases from V and 4 bases from J; bases unmatched to any gene: 5. Germline CDR1 LGHDT, CDR2 YNNKEL (reference sequence). The CDR3 DNA reads TGTGCCAGCAGTGGACAGGGGGCGGTGGGAAACACCATATATTTT. It is translated as CASSGQGAVGNTIYF.